This entry lists 2 T cell receptor beta chains sequenced from one sample in a study of shared clonotypes between healthy human individuals. Repertoires were generated with immunoSEQ multiplex PCR, while TCRdb's copy carries only in-frame clones and drops some. The sample has roughly 1 million clones; about 70% are singletons. Sequences were obtained from memory CD4+ T cells sorted from blood. Subset here: CD45RA-negative fraction. These receptors came from a man younger than 35 in good health.

Comments on this clone: One end of the junction does not line up with germline, which may come from a read error. The chain employs TRBV28 and TRBJ1-5; D unresolved. CDR3 length equals 15 residues. Germline V gives CDR1 MDHEN, CDR2 SYDVKM. The CDR3, as DNA: TGTGCCAGCAGTCGAGGAGGGATCAGCAACCAGCCCCAGCATTTT. The encoded protein is CASSRGGISNQPQHF.

Here the CDR3 DNA reads TGTGCCAGCAGCTTAGTGCGGGGGCGGGACACAGATACGCAGTATTTT. It encodes CASSLVRGRDTDTQYF. This sequence joins TRBV7-8 and TRBJ2-3, with TRBD2 as a possible D gene (7 bases). Germline lookup yields CDR1 SGHVS and CDR2 FQNEAQ. The CDR3 covers 16 residues. Trimming stripped 1 base from V and 2 bases from J, with 13 bases between.